The present T cell receptor (beta chain) was sequenced within a study of regulatory T cells in long-lasting Graves disease. Between the trimmed V and J ends, which lost 4 bases and 4 bases, there was a span of 18 bases. The CDR3 runs to 16 residues. Germline V gene sequence: CDR1 SGHNT, CDR2 YYREEE (reference sequence). Combining iRepertoire HTBI primers with Arm-PCR of CDR3 regions, the authors built TCR beta libraries. TCRdb passed the multiplex PCR reads through MiXCR, listing each CDR3 protein once. The repertoire holds roughly 400,000 distinct CDR3 sequences, with 15% to 20% as singletons. The study, taken as a whole, reports: New patients shared fewer public clonotypes (approximately 1,000) than persistent patients did (roughly 2,500).

Time point: newly diagnosed GD, antithyroid drugs for less than 3 months. After RNA was extracted from PBMCs, the TCR library was made from it. The EDTA tubes were filled with about 9 milliliters of drawn peripheral blood. Of note for this clonotype: Its antigen is as yet unknown.

These data were likewise used in another study, on T cells in Graves' hyperthyroidism and ophthalmopathy.

The chain has TRBV5-4 and TRBJ2-1, with D perhaps matching TRBD2 (6 bases). The origin of this receptor is a woman aged 18-29 years with Graves disease. The sequencing here drew on peripheral blood mononuclear cells (PBMCs), taken at new diagnosis, from a patient treated with antithyroid drugs. The CDR3 region is CASSGTGTPIYNEQFF. The DNA of the CDR3 is TGTGCCAGCAGCGGGACCGGGACTCCAATATACAATGAGCAGTTCTTC.